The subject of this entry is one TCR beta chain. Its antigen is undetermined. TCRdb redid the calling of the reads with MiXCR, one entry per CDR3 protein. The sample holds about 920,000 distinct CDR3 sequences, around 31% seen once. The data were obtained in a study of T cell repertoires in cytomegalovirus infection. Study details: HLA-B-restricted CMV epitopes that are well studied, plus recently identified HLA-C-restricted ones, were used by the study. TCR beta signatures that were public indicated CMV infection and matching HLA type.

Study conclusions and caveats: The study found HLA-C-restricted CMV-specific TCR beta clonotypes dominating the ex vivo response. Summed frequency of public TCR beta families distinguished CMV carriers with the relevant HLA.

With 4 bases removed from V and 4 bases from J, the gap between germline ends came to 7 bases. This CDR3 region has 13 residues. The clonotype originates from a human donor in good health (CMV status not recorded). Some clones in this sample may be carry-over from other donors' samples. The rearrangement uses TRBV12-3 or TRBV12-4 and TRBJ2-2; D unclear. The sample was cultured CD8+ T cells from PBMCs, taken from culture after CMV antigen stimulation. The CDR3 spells CASSSRITGELFF. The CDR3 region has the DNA TGTGCCAGCAGTTCGCGGATCACCGGGGAGCTGTTTTTT.